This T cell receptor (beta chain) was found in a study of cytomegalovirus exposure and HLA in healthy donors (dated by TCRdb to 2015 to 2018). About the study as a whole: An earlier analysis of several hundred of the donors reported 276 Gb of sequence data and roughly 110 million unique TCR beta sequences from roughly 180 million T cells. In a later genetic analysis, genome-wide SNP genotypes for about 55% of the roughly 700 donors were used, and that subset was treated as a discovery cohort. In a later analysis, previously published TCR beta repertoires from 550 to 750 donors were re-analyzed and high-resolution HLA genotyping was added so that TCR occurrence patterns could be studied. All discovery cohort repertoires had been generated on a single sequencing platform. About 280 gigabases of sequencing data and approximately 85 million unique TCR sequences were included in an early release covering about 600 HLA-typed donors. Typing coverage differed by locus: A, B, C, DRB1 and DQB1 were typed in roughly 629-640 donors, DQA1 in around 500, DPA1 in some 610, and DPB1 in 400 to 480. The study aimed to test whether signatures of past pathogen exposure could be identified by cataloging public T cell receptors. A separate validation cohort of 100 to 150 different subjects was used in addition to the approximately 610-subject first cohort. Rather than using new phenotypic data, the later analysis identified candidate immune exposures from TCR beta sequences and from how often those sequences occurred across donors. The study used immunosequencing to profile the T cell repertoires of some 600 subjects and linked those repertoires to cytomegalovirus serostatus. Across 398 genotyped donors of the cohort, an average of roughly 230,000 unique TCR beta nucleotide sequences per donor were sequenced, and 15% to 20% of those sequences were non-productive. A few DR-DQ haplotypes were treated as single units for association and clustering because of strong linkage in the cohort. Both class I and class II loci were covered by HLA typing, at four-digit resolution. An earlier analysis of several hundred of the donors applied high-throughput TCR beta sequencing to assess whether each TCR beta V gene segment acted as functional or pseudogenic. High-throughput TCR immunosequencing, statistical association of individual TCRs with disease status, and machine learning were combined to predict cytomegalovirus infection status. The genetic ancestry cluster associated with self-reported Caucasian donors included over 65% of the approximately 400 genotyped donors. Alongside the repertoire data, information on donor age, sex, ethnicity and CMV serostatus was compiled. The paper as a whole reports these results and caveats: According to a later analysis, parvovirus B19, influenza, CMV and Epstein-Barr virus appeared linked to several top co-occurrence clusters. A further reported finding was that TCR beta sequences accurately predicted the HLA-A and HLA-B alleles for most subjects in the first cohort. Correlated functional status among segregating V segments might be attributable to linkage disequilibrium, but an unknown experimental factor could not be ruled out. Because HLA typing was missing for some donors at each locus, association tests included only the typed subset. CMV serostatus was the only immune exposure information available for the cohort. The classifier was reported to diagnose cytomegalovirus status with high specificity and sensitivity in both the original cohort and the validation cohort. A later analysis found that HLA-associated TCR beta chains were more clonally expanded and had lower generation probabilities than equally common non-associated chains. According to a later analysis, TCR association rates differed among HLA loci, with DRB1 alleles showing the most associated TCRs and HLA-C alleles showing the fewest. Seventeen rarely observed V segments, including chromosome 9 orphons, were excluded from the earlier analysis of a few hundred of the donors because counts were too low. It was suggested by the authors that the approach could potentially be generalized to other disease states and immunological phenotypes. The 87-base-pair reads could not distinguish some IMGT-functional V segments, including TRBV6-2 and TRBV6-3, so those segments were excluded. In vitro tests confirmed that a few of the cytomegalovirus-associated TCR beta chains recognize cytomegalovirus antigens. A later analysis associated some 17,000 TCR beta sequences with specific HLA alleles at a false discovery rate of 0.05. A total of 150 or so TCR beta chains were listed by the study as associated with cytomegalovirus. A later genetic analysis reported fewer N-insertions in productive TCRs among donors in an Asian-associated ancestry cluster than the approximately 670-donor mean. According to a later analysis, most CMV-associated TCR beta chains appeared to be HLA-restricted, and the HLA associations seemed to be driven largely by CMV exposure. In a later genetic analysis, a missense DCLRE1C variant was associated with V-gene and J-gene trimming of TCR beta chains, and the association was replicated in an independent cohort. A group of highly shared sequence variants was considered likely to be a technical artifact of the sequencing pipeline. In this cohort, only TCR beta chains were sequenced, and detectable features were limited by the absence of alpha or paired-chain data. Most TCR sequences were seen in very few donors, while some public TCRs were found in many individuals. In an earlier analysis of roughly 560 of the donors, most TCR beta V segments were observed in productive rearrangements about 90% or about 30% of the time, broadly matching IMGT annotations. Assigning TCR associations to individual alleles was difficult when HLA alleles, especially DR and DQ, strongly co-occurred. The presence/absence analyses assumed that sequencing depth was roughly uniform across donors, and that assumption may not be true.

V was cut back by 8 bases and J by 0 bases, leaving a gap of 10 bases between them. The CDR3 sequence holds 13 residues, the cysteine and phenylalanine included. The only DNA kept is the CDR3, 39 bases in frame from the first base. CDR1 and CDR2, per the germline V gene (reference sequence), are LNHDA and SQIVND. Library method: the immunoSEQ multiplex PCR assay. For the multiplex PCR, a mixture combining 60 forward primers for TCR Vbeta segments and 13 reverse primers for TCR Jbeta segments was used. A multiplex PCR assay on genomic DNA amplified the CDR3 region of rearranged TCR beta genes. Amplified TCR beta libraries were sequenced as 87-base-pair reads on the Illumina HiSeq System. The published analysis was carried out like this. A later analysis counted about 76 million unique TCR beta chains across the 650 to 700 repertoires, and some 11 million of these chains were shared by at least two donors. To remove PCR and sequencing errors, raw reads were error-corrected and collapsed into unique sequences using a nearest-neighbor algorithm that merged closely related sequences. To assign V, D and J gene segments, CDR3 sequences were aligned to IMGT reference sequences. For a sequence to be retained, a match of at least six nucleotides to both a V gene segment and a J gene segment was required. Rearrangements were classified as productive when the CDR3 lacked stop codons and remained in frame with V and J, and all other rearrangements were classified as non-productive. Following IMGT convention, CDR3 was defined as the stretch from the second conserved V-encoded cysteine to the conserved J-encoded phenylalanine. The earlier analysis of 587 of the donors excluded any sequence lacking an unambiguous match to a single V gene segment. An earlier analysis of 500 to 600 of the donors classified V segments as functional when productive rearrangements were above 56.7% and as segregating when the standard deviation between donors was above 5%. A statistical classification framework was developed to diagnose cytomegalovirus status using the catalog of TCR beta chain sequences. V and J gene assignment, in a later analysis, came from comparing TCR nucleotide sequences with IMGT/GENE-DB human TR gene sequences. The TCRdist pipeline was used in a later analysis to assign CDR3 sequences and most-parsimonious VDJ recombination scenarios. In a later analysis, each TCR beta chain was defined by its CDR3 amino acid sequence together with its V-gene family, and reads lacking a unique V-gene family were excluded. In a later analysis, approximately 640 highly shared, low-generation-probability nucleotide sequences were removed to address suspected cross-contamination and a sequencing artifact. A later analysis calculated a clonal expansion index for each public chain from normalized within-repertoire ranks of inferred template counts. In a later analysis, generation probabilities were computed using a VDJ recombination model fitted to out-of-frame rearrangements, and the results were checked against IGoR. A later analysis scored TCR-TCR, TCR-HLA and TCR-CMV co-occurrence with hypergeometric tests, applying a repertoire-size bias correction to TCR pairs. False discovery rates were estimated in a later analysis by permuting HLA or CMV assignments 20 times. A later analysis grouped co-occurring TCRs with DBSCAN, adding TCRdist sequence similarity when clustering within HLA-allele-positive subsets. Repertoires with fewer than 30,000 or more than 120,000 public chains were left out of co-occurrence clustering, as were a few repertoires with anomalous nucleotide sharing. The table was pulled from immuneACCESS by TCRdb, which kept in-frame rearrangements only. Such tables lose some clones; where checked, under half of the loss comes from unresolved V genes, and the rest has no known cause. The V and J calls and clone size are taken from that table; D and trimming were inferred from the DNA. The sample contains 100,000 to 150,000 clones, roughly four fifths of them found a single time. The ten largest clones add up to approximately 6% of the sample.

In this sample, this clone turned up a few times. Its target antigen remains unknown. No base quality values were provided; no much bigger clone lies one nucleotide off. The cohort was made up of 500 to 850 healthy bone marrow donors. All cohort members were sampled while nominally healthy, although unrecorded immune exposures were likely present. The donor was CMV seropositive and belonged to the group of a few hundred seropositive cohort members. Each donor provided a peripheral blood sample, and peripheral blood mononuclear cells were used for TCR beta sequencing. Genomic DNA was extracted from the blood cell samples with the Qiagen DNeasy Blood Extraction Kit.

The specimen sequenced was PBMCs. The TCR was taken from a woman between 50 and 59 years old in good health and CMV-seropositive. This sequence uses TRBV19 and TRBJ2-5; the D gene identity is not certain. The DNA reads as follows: TGTGCCAGTGGCCACCGATACCAAGAGACCCAGTACTTC. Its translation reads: CASGHRYQETQYF.